A selection of T cell receptor beta chains follows, all from one sample in a study of neurological immune-mediated disorders. TCRdb re-derived calls from the 5' RACE reads in MiXCR, one entry per CDR3 protein. This repertoire shows more than 50,000 distinct CDR3 sequences, about 8% found once; its top ten account for 1.9%. The sample consisted of PBMCs. These receptors all stem from a woman aged 40 to 49 in good health. Both conserved end residues are part of each CDR3. The D gene is left open where the match is weak. Rows give clone size only sometimes, using once, few, many, or a class for an expanded clone.

clone_size d_call j_call v_call cdr3_nt cdr3_aa
many NA TRBJ1-1 TRBV5-1 TGCGCCAGCAGCTTGACAGCTAACACTGAAGCTTTCTTT CASSLTANTEAFF
few NA TRBJ2-7 TRBV2 TGTGCCAGCAGTGATGGACAGCAGATCCTTTACGAGCAGTACTTC CASSDGQQILYEQYF
many NA TRBJ1-2 TRBV27 TGTGCCAGCAGTCCCAGGGTTAATGACTATGGCTACACCTTC CASSPRVNDYGYTF
many NA TRBJ2-3 TRBV18 TGTGCCAGCTCTCCAAGGACACGAGACACAGATACGCAGTATTTT CASSPRTRDTDTQYF
many NA TRBJ1-1 TRBV6-2/TRBV6-3 TGTGCCAGCACCGGGACGGGGAACACTGAAGCTTTCTTT CASTGTGNTEAFF
many NA TRBJ2-7 TRBV7-2 TGTGCCAGCAGCGTAAGCTCGGGGGCGCGGCAGTACTTC CASSVSSGARQYF
many NA TRBJ2-1 TRBV14 TGTGCCAGCAGCCAAGACGGCTGGTACAATGAGCAGTTCTTC CASSQDGWYNEQFF
many NA TRBJ1-5 TRBV5-1 TGCGCCAGCAGCCCGAAAGTTAGTCCCCAGCATTTT CASSPKVSPQHF
NA NA TRBJ2-7 TRBV5-5 TGTGCCAGCAGCTGGACGGGGTACGAGCAGTACTTC CASSWTGYEQYF
NA TRBD1 TRBJ1-1 TRBV20-1 TGCAGTGCTAGGAACAGGGGGCTACGCCGTATGAACACTGAAGCTTTCTTT CSARNRGLRRMNTEAFF
many NA TRBJ1-2 TRBV7-3 TGTGCCAGCAGCCCTAGCCGAGGGAACTATGGCTACACCTTC CASSPSRGNYGYTF
many NA TRBJ1-2 TRBV10-3 TGTGCCATCAGACAGGACGGAGACTATGGCTACACCTTC CAIRQDGDYGYTF
medium-sized NA TRBJ2-2 TRBV29-1 TGCAGCGTAGCTTATCCCCAGGGAAGCACCGGGGAGCTGTTTTTT CSVAYPQGSTGELFF
many NA TRBJ2-5 TRBV9 TGTGCCAGCAGCGTAGATGGGAGAAGGGAGACCCAGTACTTC CASSVDGRRETQYF
many TRBD1 TRBJ1-3 TRBV25-1 TGTGCCAGCAGTGGGATCACCAGGGGGCAGGGAGACACCATATATTTT CASSGITRGQGDTIYF
many NA TRBJ2-7 TRBV5-1 TGCGCCAGCAGCTCCTCTCGCGCCTACGAGCAGTACTTC CASSSSRAYEQYF
many TRBD2 TRBJ2-3 TRBV20-1 TGCAGTGCTAGAATAGCCCCCAGCGGGGGTTCGCCAGATACGCAGTATTTT CSARIAPSGGSPDTQYF
few TRBD1 TRBJ1-3 TRBV20-1 TGCAGTGCTAGTCCGGGAACCACAGGGGCGGGAAACACCATATATTTT CSASPGTTGAGNTIYF
many NA TRBJ2-2 TRBV7-2 TGTGCCAGCAGCAAAGGTCGTCCGGGGGCTGGTACCGGGGAGCTGTTTTTT CASSKGRPGAGTGELFF
many TRBD1 TRBJ1-2 TRBV20-1 TGCAGTGCGTGGACAGGGGGCGGGCAACTCTATGGCTACACCTTC CSAWTGGGQLYGYTF
NA NA TRBJ2-7 TRBV20-1 TGCAGTGCTAGCAGGGCCTCTAGGCAGTACGAGCAGTACTTC CSASRASRQYEQYF
many NA TRBJ2-7 TRBV7-2 TGTGCCAGCAGCTTATCTTCAGGGACCTACGAGCAGTACTTC CASSLSSGTYEQYF